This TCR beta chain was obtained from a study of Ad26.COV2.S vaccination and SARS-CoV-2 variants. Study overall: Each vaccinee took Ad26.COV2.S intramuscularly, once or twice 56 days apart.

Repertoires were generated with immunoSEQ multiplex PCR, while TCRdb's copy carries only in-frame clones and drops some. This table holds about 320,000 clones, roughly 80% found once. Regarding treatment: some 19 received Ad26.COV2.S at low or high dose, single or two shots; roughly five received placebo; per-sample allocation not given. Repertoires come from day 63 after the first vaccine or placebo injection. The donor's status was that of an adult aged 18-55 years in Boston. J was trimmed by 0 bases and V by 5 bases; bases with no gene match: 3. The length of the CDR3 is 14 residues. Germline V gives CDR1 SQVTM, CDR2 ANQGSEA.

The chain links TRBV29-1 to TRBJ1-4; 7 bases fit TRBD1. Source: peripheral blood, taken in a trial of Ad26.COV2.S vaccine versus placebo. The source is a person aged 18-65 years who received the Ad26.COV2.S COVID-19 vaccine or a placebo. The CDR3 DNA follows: TGCAGCGTTAGGGACAGAGCAACTAATGAAAAACTGTTTTTT. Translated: CSVRDRATNEKLFF. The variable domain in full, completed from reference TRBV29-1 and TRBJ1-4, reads SAVISQKPSRDICQRGTSLTIQCQVDSQVTMMFWYRQQPGQSLTLIATANQGSEATYESGFVIDKFPISRPNLTFSTLTVSNMSPEDSSIYLCSVRDRATNEKLFFGSGTQLSVL.